The sequence of this TCR beta chain was determined in a study of a mutant IDH1 vaccine in newly diagnosed glioma. Study-wide points: Any relationship between pseudoprogression and changes in top peripheral T cell clonotypes seemed absent. Evidence of vaccine-induced immune responses was documented in over 85% of patients.

In its sample, this clone was seen a few times. Its specificity is not known. The time point is: baseline, week 1 (first vaccination visit). Indicated treatment: pre-vaccination baseline after standard-of-care therapy. Here immunoSEQ multiplex PCR was the method, and the copy in TCRdb shows in-frame clones only, minus some. The profile shows about 34,000 clones, around 80% of them singletons. The germline gives CDR1 GTSNPN, CDR2 SVGIG (reference sequence). The CDR3 has 15 residues. The V gene end was trimmed by 5 bases and the J gene end by 8 bases; junction bases not matched to a gene: 12. The TCR comes from a man between 45 and 60 years old with glioma. Some clones in this sample may be carry-over from other donors' samples. The material was peripheral blood mononuclear cells (PBMCs), obtained from a glioma patient treated with radiotherapy, temozolomide or both. The rearrangement uses TRBV30 and TRBJ2-3; 11 bases are a match to TRBD2. The DNA for the CDR3 is TGTGCCTGGTTCTCCTCTAGCGGGAGGATAGCTACGCAGTATTTT. Its translation: CAWFSSSGRIATQYF.